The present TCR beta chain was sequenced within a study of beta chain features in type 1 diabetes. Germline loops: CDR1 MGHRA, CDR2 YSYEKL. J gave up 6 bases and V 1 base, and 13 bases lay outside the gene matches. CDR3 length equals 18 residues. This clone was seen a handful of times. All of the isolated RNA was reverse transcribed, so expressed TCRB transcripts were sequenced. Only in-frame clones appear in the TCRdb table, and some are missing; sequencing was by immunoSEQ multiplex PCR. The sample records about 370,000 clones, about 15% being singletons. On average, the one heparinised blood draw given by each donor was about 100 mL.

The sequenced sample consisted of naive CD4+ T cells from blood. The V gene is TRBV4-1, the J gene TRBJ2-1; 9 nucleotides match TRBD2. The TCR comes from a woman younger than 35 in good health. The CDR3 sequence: CASSQGAYGREGPNEQFF. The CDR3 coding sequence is TGCGCCAGCAGCCAAGGGGCTTATGGGCGGGAGGGCCCCAATGAGCAGTTCTTC.